The table lists the clone carrying this TCR beta chain with a few counts. Its target is unknown. The germline V gene encodes CDR1 MNHEY and CDR2 SVGAGI. The trim removed 7 bases at V and 7 bases at J, leaving 10 bases unmatched. The CDR3 has 14 amino acids. This specimen comes from a study of neurological immune-mediated disorders. Study-wide results and limits: Because no CDR3 amino acid sequences were shared across subjects by expanded clones, private repertoires were suggested in all groups. TCR clonal expansion peaked in HTLV-1-associated myelopathy patients and was lowest in multiple sclerosis patients.

TCRdb recomputed calls from the 5' RACE reads with MiXCR, one row per CDR3 protein. The table lists under 85,000 distinct CDR3 sequences, around a tenth of them singletons. The sequence was collected from a man in his forties in good health. What was sequenced was PBMCs. The J gene is TRBJ2-7, the V gene TRBV6-5, with 10 bases lining up with TRBD2. In DNA, the CDR3 is TGTGCCAGCACCTCTAGCGGGAGCTCAAGGGAGCAGTACTTC. This gives the protein CASTSSGSSREQYF.